The next 5 T cell receptor beta chains were all read from a single sample in a study of OX40 agonist ivuxolimab in advanced cancers. The data were produced by immunoSEQ multiplex PCR, yet TCRdb's version contains in-frame clones alone and is incomplete. The table has 25,000 to 35,000 clones, approximately 84% seen once; the top ten hold roughly 21%. The sequencing used CD4+ or CD8+ T cells sorted from blood, collected in a trial of the OX40 agonist ivuxolimab. These receptors came from an adult with an advanced solid tumor such as melanoma, head and neck, liver or kidney cancer.

The genes are TRBV4-1 and TRBJ2-2, with 8 bases identical to TRBD1. Per the germline V gene, CDR1 is MGHRA and CDR2 is YSYEKL. The CDR3 has 15 residues. V dropped 4 bases and J dropped 5; count of bases not matched to a gene: 6. CDR3 coding DNA: TGCGCCAGCAGCCTACGCAGGGGGCCGACCGGGGAGCTGTTTTTT. This sequence encodes CASSLRRGPTGELFF.

The rearrangement joins TRBV6-1 to TRBJ1-5; weak D call: TRBD1 (6 bases). The CDR3 sequence is 12 residues long. Germline CDR1 MNHNS, CDR2 SASEGT. V was cut by 7 bases and J by 7 bases, with 11 bases left in between. CDR3 sequence: CASTGGGQPQHF. CDR3 nucleotide sequence: TGTGCCAGCACGGGGGGCGGGCAGCCCCAGCATTTT.

The V and J genes are TRBV6-1 and TRBJ2-1, with 8 bases aligning to TRBD2. The germline V gene has CDR1 MNHNS and CDR2 SASEGT. This CDR3 has 14 amino acids. With V trimmed by 4 bases and J by 6 bases, 5 bases remained unmatched. CDR3 sequence reads: CASSARRGVNEQFF. CDR3 nucleotide sequence: TGTGCCAGCAGTGCCCGGCGGGGGGTCAATGAGCAGTTCTTC.

V gene TRBV28 combines with J gene TRBJ2-1, with 8 bases that match TRBD2. The CDR3 covers 15 residues. The J segment lost 2 bases and the V segment lost 4 bases, leaving 4 bases of the junction unmatched. Germline V gene data show CDR1 as MDHEN and CDR2 as SYDVKM. The CDR3 region has the DNA TGTGCCAGCAGTTCTATAGCGGGACCCTACAATGAGCAGTTCTTC. Its protein product is CASSSIAGPYNEQFF.

V is TRBV30 and J is TRBJ2-5; 9 nucleotides agree with TRBD2. CDR3 size: 16 residues. The V gene's germline CDR1 is GTSNPN and CDR2 SVGIG (reference sequence). V gave up 0 bases and J gave up 5 bases; unmatched junction bases: 10. CDR3 in DNA: TGTGCCTGGAGTGTTGGGTTAGCGGGAGTGGGGGAGACCCAGTACTTC. It encodes CAWSVGLAGVGETQYF.